The rows below give T cell receptor beta chains drawn from one sample of a study of OX40 agonist ivuxolimab in advanced cancers. Assay: immunoSEQ multiplex PCR; the TCRdb copy retains only in-frame clones and omits some. Of roughly 75,000 clones in the sample, approximately 93% were seen once. This sample comprised CD4+ or CD8+ T cells sorted from blood, obtained in a trial of the OX40 agonist ivuxolimab. The source is an adult with an advanced solid tumor such as melanoma, head and neck, liver or kidney cancer. CDR3s include the opening cysteine and the closing phenylalanine or tryptophan. The order of the fields is J gene, CDR3 length, D gene, clone size, V gene, CDR3 protein, CDR3 DNA. A D gene is named only where the DNA matches it firmly. Some rows have no size entry. The others give once, few or many, or a class for an expanded clone.

TRBJ2-3 13 - once TRBV9 CASGVGGTDTQYF TGTGCCAGCGGGGTGGGTGGCACAGATACGCAGTATTTT
TRBJ1-1 16 TRBD1 - TRBV12-5 CASGWGTGREDTEAFF TGTGCTAGTGGTTGGGGGACAGGTAGGGAGGACACTGAAGCTTTCTTT
TRBJ2-2 14 - - TRBV5-1 CASSWTAPTGELFF TGCGCCAGCAGCTGGACAGCCCCCACCGGGGAGCTGTTTTTT
TRBJ2-7 12 - - TRBV9 CASSPGPHEQYF TGTGCCAGCAGCCCCGGTCCCCACGAGCAGTACTTC
TRBJ1-5 15 - - TRBV6-1 CASSGWGVDNQPQHF TGTGCCAGCAGTGGGTGGGGAGTAGACAATCAGCCCCAGCATTTT
TRBJ2-5 14 - - TRBV6-1 CASNGGGRWETQYF TGTGCCAGCAACGGAGGGGGCAGGTGGGAGACCCAGTACTTC
TRBJ1-1 14 - - TRBV15 CATSRRTANTEAFF TGTGCCACCAGTCGAAGGACGGCGAACACTGAAGCTTTCTTT
TRBJ1-1 14 - - TRBV19 CASSIGWQGTEAFF TGTGCCAGTAGTATTGGGTGGCAGGGCACTGAAGCTTTCTTT
TRBJ1-3 15 - - TRBV4-2 CASSQDLSGTDTIYF TGTGCCAGCAGCCAAGATTTGTCAGGGACGGACACCATATATTTT
TRBJ2-1 16 TRBD2 - TRBV9 CASSRYPSGGNNEQFF TGTGCCAGCAGCCGGTACCCTAGCGGGGGAAACAATGAGCAGTTCTTC
TRBJ2-7 15 - - TRBV4-1 CASSQEWGAVYEQYF TGCGCCAGCAGCCAAGAATGGGGGGCGGTCTACGAGCAGTACTTC
TRBJ2-3 14 - once TRBV27 CASGFSYPTDTQYF TGTGCCAGCGGTTTTTCGTATCCCACAGATACGCAGTATTTT
TRBJ2-1 16 TRBD2 - TRBV19 CASSIRLAGGPNEQFF TGTGCCAGTAGTATTCGGTTAGCGGGAGGGCCGAATGAGCAGTTCTTC
TRBJ2-7 14 - - TRBV2 CASSSSGASYEQYF TGTGCCAGCAGTTCTTCCGGGGCCTCCTACGAGCAGTACTTC
TRBJ2-2 14 - - TRBV29-1 CSVEGLEDTGELFF TGCAGCGTCGAGGGGCTAGAAGATACCGGGGAGCTGTTTTTT
TRBJ2-7 15 - few TRBV15 CATSTRKGQPYEQYF TGTGCCACCAGCACCAGGAAGGGCCAACCCTACGAGCAGTACTTC
TRBJ1-3 17 TRBD1 - TRBV30 CAWTPVGQGLSGNTIYF TGTGCCTGGACTCCAGTCGGACAGGGCCTCTCTGGAAACACCATATATTTT
TRBJ1-5 15 TRBD1 - TRBV7-8 CASSLAGQSNQPQHF TGTGCCAGCAGCTTAGCGGGACAGAGCAATCAGCCCCAGCATTTT
TRBJ1-1 13 - - TRBV27 CASSLGANTEAFF TGTGCCAGCAGTTTGGGCGCGAACACTGAAGCTTTCTTT
TRBJ1-1 16 - - TRBV5-1 CASSLAMGQVNTEAFF TGCGCCAGCAGCTTGGCGATGGGGCAGGTGAACACTGAAGCTTTCTTT
TRBJ2-4 13 - - TRBV5-6 CASSLEFKNIQYF TGTGCCAGCAGCTTGGAGTTTAAAAACATTCAGTACTTC
TRBJ1-6 15 - - TRBV4-1 CASSQEAGRPLPLHF TGCGCCAGCAGCCAAGAGGCGGGCCGGCCTTTACCCCTCCACTTT
TRBJ2-5 16 TRBD2 - TRBV9 CASSVEERGTEETQYF TGTGCCAGCAGCGTAGAGGAGCGGGGGACCGAAGAGACCCAGTACTTC
TRBJ2-3 15 TRBD2 - TRBV5-1 CASSPGTSGGDTQYF TGCGCCAGCAGCCCCGGGACTAGCGGGGGGGATACGCAGTATTTT
TRBJ2-5 15 TRBD1 - TRBV27 CASRAGTGVGETQYF TGTGCCAGCAGAGCGGGGACAGGGGTTGGGGAGACCCAGTACTTC
TRBJ2-1 14 - - TRBV2 CASAGDYGYNEQFF TGTGCCAGCGCAGGGGACTACGGCTACAATGAGCAGTTCTTC
TRBJ2-7 14 - - TRBV19 CASSTPTGTYEQYF TGTGCCAGTAGTACTCCCACAGGTACCTACGAGCAGTACTTC
TRBJ1-2 15 TRBD1 - TRBV6-5 CASSYSQGADYGYTF TGTGCCAGCAGTTACTCACAGGGGGCCGACTATGGCTACACCTTC
TRBJ2-5 12 - - TRBV11-2 CASSPDFETQYF TGTGCCAGCAGCCCGGACTTCGAGACCCAGTACTTC
TRBJ1-5 14 TRBD1 - TRBV27 CASRADRDNQPQHF TGTGCCAGCAGAGCCGACAGGGACAATCAGCCCCAGCATTTT
TRBJ2-7 12 - - TRBV29-1 CSAGPSTYEQYF TGCAGCGCAGGGCCTTCGACTTACGAGCAGTACTTC
TRBJ1-2 10 - - TRBV30 CACLNYGYTF TGTGCCTGTCTTAACTATGGCTACACCTTC
TRBJ1-2 13 - - TRBV19 CASSIQGNYGYTF TGTGCCAGTAGTATCCAGGGTAACTATGGCTACACCTTC
TRBJ2-3 15 - - TRBV14 CASSQVGLVAHTQYF TGTGCCAGCAGCCAAGTAGGGCTAGTGGCCCATACGCAGTATTTT
TRBJ2-1 15 - - TRBV6-1 CASSERRESYNEQFF TGTGCCAGCAGTGAACGCCGGGAGTCCTACAATGAGCAGTTCTTC
TRBJ2-2 13 - - TRBV29-1 CSAQGQNTGELFF TGCAGCGCGCAAGGACAGAACACCGGGGAGCTGTTTTTT
TRBJ2-7 13 - - TRBV2 CASNPRGGYEQYF TGTGCCAGCAACCCCAGGGGAGGCTACGAGCAGTACTTC